The rows below give T cell receptor beta chains drawn from one sample of a study of T cells in Graves' hyperthyroidism and ophthalmopathy. TCRdb fed the multiplex PCR reads into MiXCR, producing one record per CDR3 protein. The repertoire has approximately 560,000 distinct CDR3 sequences, just over 45% of them found once; the top ten carry 8.2%. Sequencing was carried out using peripheral blood or thyroid tissue (not recorded which). Receptor source: a woman under 30 with Graves' hyperthyroidism. Both conserved end residues are part of each CDR3. The D gene is left open where the match is weak. Rows give clone size only sometimes, using once, few, many, or a class for an expanded clone.

v_gene	d_gene	abundance	j_gene	CDR3aa	CDR3nt
TRBV7-8	-	few	TRBJ1-2	CASSLNGGLYGYTF	TGTGCCAGCAGTTTAAACGGAGGTCTCTATGGCTACACCTTC
TRBV12-3/TRBV12-4	-	-	TRBJ1-5	CASSSSGTIKYQPQHF	TGTGCCAGCAGTTCGTCCGGGACTATCAAATATCAGCCCCAGCATTTT
TRBV9	TRBD1	-	TRBJ1-4	CASSKGTAKNEKLFF	TGTGCCAGCAGCAAGGGGACAGCTAAAAATGAAAAACTGTTTTTT
TRBV7-7	-	many	TRBJ2-7	CASSLDRSSGQYF	TGTGCCAGCAGCCTGGACAGATCCTCGGGGCAGTACTTC
TRBV6-2/TRBV6-3	TRBD1	-	TRBJ2-7	CASSPTPGTGGKNEQYF	TGTGCCAGCAGTCCTACACCCGGGACAGGGGGCAAGAACGAGCAGTACTTC
TRBV7-6	-	few	TRBJ1-1	CASRGGRLDTEAFF	TGTGCCAGCAGAGGAGGGCGGTTGGACACTGAAGCTTTCTTT
TRBV15	-	-	TRBJ1-2	CATSRLVGAGYTF	TGTGCCACCAGCAGATTGGTAGGGGCTGGCTACACCTTC
TRBV25-1	TRBD1	few	TRBJ1-1	CASSGQGWNTEAFF	TGTGCCAGCAGCGGACAGGGATGGAACACTGAAGCTTTTTTT
TRBV7-2	-	many	TRBJ1-5	CASSSPRGSWIDGNQPQHF	TGTGCCAGCAGCTCACCTCGTGGCAGCTGGATCGATGGCAATCAGCCCCAGCATTTT
TRBV5-1	-	-	TRBJ1-3	CASSLVLGNTIYF	TGCGCCAGCAGCTTGGTTCTTGGAAACACCATATATTTT
TRBV2	-	few	TRBJ2-7	CASSSPGQTSYEQYF	TGTGCCAGCAGTTCTCCCGGACAGACCTCCTACGAGCAGTACTTC
TRBV9	-	-	TRBJ1-1	CASSGDRPEAFF	TGTGCCAGCAGCGGCGACAGACCTGAAGCTTTCTTT
TRBV2	TRBD1	-	TRBJ1-5	CASSSGDRGRGNQPQHF	TGTGCCAGCAGTAGCGGTGACAGGGGTCGGGGCAATCAGCCCCAGCATTTT
TRBV7-9	-	-	TRBJ2-2	CASSQGGGGTGELFF	TGCGCCAGCAGCCAAGGGGGGGGCGGGACCGGGGAGCTGTTTTTT
TRBV15	-	many	TRBJ1-1	CATSRDLGGRTEAFF	TGTGCCACCAGCAGAGATCTGGGAGGTAGGACTGAAGCTTTCTTT
TRBV10-3	-	-	TRBJ2-2	CAISPVDQRRARGTGELFF	TGTGCCATCAGTCCCGTGGACCAACGCCGGGCTCGGGGCACCGGGGAGCTGTTTTTT
TRBV24-1	-	-	TRBJ2-5	CATSGRTQYF	TGTGCCACTAGCGGCCGGACCCAGTACTTC
TRBV2	TRBD2	-	TRBJ2-7	CASSEVLAGVGCEQYF	TGTGCCAGCAGTGAAGTACTAGCGGGAGTCGGGTGCGAGCAGTACTTC
TRBV19	-	few	TRBJ1-1	CASSGQASMNTEAFF	TGTGCCAGTAGTGGCCAGGCATCAATGAACACTGAAGCTTTCTTT
TRBV6-5	-	-	TRBJ1-5	CASSFGTGYQPQHF	TGTGCCAGCAGTTTTGGTACAGGCTATCAGCCCCAGCATTTT
TRBV25-1	-	-	TRBJ1-1	CASRGAVTEAFF	TGTGCCAGTCGAGGGGCCGTCACTGAAGCTTTCTTT
TRBV7-8	TRBD2	-	TRBJ2-7	CASSSPGLAGAVPYEQYF	TGTGCCAGCAGCTCACCGGGACTAGCGGGAGCGGTTCCCTACGAGCAGTACTTC
TRBV25-1	TRBD1	-	TRBJ1-5	CTSSLTGDQPQHF	TGTACCAGCAGTTTGACAGGGGATCAGCCCCAGCATTTT
TRBV20-1	TRBD2	-	TRBJ2-7	CSARGRTSAYEQYF	TGCAGTGCTAGGGGGAGGACTAGCGCCTACGAGCAGTACTTC
TRBV20-1	-	few	TRBJ2-5	CSATLGGGETQYF	TGCAGTGCCACATTGGGAGGGGGCGAGACCCAGTACTTC
TRBV7-9	TRBD1	-	TRBJ2-6	CASSFRDRGLGANVLTF	TGTGCCAGCAGCTTCCGGGACAGGGGGCTAGGGGCCAACGTCCTGACTTTC
TRBV5-1	-	many	TRBJ1-2	CASSLVGDGYTF	TGTGCCAGCAGCTTAGTGGGTGATGGCTACACCTTC
TRBV24-1	TRBD2	-	TRBJ2-7	CASSPARGGRSYEQYF	TGTGCCAGCAGTCCCGCCCGGGGCGGGAGATCCTACGAGCAGTACTTC
TRBV25-1	-	few	TRBJ1-2	CASSPPNREDYGYTF	TGTGCCAGCTCACCACCGAACAGGGAAGACTATGGCTACACCTTC
TRBV20-1	TRBD1	few	TRBJ2-7	CSALWTGTYEQYF	TGCAGTGCTTTATGGACAGGGACCTACGAGCAGTACTTC
TRBV10-3	-	-	TRBJ1-6	CAISYQGNSPLHF	TGTGCCATCAGTTACCAGGGGAATTCACCCCTCCACTTT
TRBV10-2	-	few	TRBJ2-7	CASSYSKQNSYEQYF	TGTGCCAGCAGTTACTCGAAACAGAACTCCTACGAGCAGTACTTC
TRBV29-1	TRBD1	many	TRBJ2-6	CSVEDRGRTNVLTF	TGCAGCGTAGAAGACAGGGGCCGGACCAACGTCCTGACTTTC
TRBV7-3	-	few	TRBJ1-1	CASSGGRLVEAFF	TGTGCCAGCAGCGGGGGACGGCTCGTTGAAGCTTTCTTT
TRBV19	-	few	TRBJ2-7	CASSIQAISSYEQYF	TGTGCCAGTAGTATCCAGGCGATCAGCTCCTACGAGCAGTACTTC
TRBV7-8	-	-	TRBJ1-1	CASSSAIMNTEAFF	TGTGCCAGCAGCTCGGCTATTATGAACACTGAAGCTTTCTTT
TRBV5-1	TRBD1	-	TRBJ1-1	CASSLGDRANTEAFF	TGCGCCAGCAGCTTGGGGGACAGGGCGAACACTGAAGCTTTCTTT
TRBV2	-	once	TRBJ2-5	CASSEVAGLQETQYF	TGTGCCAGCAGTGAGGTGGCAGGGTTACAAGAGACCCAGTACTTC
TRBV20-1	TRBD2	many	TRBJ2-5	CSARGSDSGIRLETQYF	TGCAGTGCAAGGGGGTCCGATAGCGGGATAAGATTGGAGACCCAGTACTTC
TRBV10-3	TRBD2	-	TRBJ2-7	CATTGLAGEEQYF	TGTGCCACTACAGGACTAGCGGGAGAAGAGCAGTACTTC
TRBV29-1	-	-	TRBJ1-1	CSVELPAGMNTEAFF	TGCAGCGTTGAATTACCGGCGGGAATGAACACTGAAGCTTTCTTT
TRBV12-5	-	once	TRBJ1-5	CASGLASDSWPQHF	TGTGCTAGTGGTTTGGCGTCCGACTCCTGGCCCCAGCATTTT
TRBV12-5	-	-	TRBJ2-5	CASSAGRRGEPQYF	TGTGCCAGCTCCGCCGGACGCCGAGGGGAGCCCCAGTACTTC
TRBV2	-	many	TRBJ1-5	CASSEGSGRTQPQHF	TGTGCCAGCAGTGAGGGGTCGGGGCGTACTCAGCCCCAGCATTTT